The next 20 T cell receptor beta chains were all read from a single sample in a study of PD-L1 blockade in urothelial cancer. The protocol was immunoSEQ multiplex PCR, while the TCRdb copy is restricted to in-frame clones and leaves out a portion. The data hold around 110,000 clones, with around 89% observed a single time. Time point: peripheral blood 6 weeks after treatment start. Sequenced material: PBMCs, taken around atezolizumab (anti-PD-L1) treatment. These receptors all come from a man in his sixties with urothelial cancer.

This chain uses TRBV18 with TRBJ2-1, with a tentative D call TRBD2 (5 bases). CDR3 length: 14 amino acids. V lost 5 bases, J lost 8 bases, and 16 bases lay in between. Germline lookup yields CDR1 KGHSH and CDR2 LQKENI. CDR3 DNA: TGTGCCAGCTCAAAAAACAGCCATAGCGATGAGCAGTTCTTC. Translation gives CASSKNSHSDEQFF.

The chain employs TRBV30 and TRBJ2-3; no reliable D call. Germline CDR1 reads GTSNPN; CDR2 reads SVGIG (reference sequence). The CDR3 spans 14 residues. V lost 0 bases, J lost 2 bases, and 9 bases lay in between. The DNA for the CDR3 is TGTGCCTGGAGTGTGGCCAGTATCACAGATACGCAGTATTTT. Encoded protein: CAWSVASITDTQYF.

The genes are TRBV6-5 and TRBJ1-5, with D tentatively TRBD1 (5 bases). Germline V gives CDR1 MNHEY, CDR2 SVGAGI. The length of the CDR3 is 15 residues. Trimming pared 5 bases from V and 5 bases from J, leaving 16 bases between. CDR3 sequence (DNA): TGTGCCAGCAGTCCCACCTTTGGGGCCCATCAGCCCCAGCATTTT. The encoded protein is CASSPTFGAHQPQHF.

The chain carries TRBV11-2 and TRBJ2-5, with D possibly TRBD1 on 6 matching bases. Trimming removed 5 bases from V and 5 bases from J, with 15 bases in between. This CDR3 has 14 residues. Germline V gene data show CDR1 as SGHAT and CDR2 as FQNNGV. CDR3 coding DNA: TGTGCCAGCAGCCAAGGGACAAGAAGGGAGACCCAGTACTTC. It encodes CASSQGTRRETQYF.

The rearrangement joins TRBV6-6 to TRBJ2-7; 7 bases are a match to TRBD1. Per the germline V gene, CDR1 is MNHNY and CDR2 is SVGAGI (reference sequence). J was trimmed by 3 bases and V by 8 bases; bases with no gene match: 10. The CDR3 has 14 residues. CDR3 bases: TGTGCCAGCCTTAGGACAGGCCGAATCTACGAGCAGTACTTC. Translating gives CASLRTGRIYEQYF.

V and J are TRBV28 and TRBJ1-6; a weak D match, TRBD1 (5 bases). The CDR3 totals 16 residues. Germline V lookup: CDR1 MDHEN, CDR2 SYDVKM. The ends were cut back, 2 bases at V and 6 bases at J, with 14 bases in the middle. CDR3 region: CASSLGSQVINSPLHF. CDR3 in DNA: TGTGCCAGCAGTTTAGGGTCACAGGTTATTAATTCACCCCTCCACTTT.

The gene calls are TRBV2 and TRBJ2-1; 16 nucleotides align to TRBD2. Trimming removed 7 bases from V and 3 bases from J; junction bases left unmatched: 12. Germline-derived CDR1 and CDR2 are SNHLY and FYNNEI. The CDR3 spans 19 residues. The CDR3 loop reads CASTDRGLAGGRVYNEQFF. CDR3 bases: TGTGCCAGCACCGATCGGGGACTAGCGGGAGGGCGAGTCTACAATGAGCAGTTCTTC. The whole variable domain, filled in from reference TRBV2 and TRBJ2-1, reads EPEVTQTPSHQVTQMGQEVILRCVPISNHLYFYWYRQILGQKVEFLVSFYNNEISEKSEIFDDQFSVERPDGSNFTLKIRSTKLEDSAMYFCASTDRGLAGGRVYNEQFFGPGTRLTVL.

This chain connects TRBV5-4 to TRBJ2-1; 9 nucleotides align to TRBD1. CDR1 and CDR2 (germline): SGHNT, YYREEE (reference sequence). This CDR3 is 15 amino acids long. V lost 1 base and J lost 7; bases outside the gene matches: 6. The CDR3 spells CASSLPDRGMNEQFF. The CDR3 nucleotides are TGTGCCAGCAGCTTGCCAGACAGGGGGATGAATGAGCAGTTCTTC.

V usage is TRBV7-8 and J usage is TRBJ2-6, with TRBD1 matching 10 bases. The CDR3 has 18 amino acids. The V gene's germline CDR1 is SGHVS and CDR2 FQNEAQ. V was clipped by 5 bases and J by 4 bases; unmatched bases: 11. This CDR3 is CASSLRQGAQRGANVLTF. CDR3 bases: TGTGCCAGCAGCCTCAGACAGGGGGCTCAGCGCGGGGCCAACGTCCTGACTTTC.

V usage is TRBV11-2 and J usage is TRBJ2-5; D might be TRBD2 (5 bases). This CDR3 contains 15 residues. The germline V gene encodes CDR1 SGHAT and CDR2 FQNNGV. V was pared by 2 bases and J by 5 bases, with 15 bases between. CDR3 nucleotide sequence: TGTGCCAGCAGCTTACCACTGGGCACGGGGGAGACCCAGTACTTC. Translating gives CASSLPLGTGETQYF.

The genes are TRBV18 and TRBJ1-1, with 10 bases matching TRBD1. The CDR3 runs 14 residues. The germline gives CDR1 KGHSH, CDR2 LQKENI. V dropped 4 bases and J dropped 6; count of bases not matched to a gene: 5. The CDR3 nucleotides are TGTGCCAGCTCACTGGACAGGGGGATGGCTGAAGCTTTCTTT. It translates to CASSLDRGMAEAFF.

This clone was counted a few times. This chain connects TRBV9 to TRBJ2-3, with 14 bases fitting TRBD2. This CDR3 is 17 amino acids long. V trimming: 3 bases; J trimming: 5 bases; junction bases outside the gene matches: 8. Germline CDR1 reads SGDLS; CDR2 reads YYNGEE. The CDR3 sequence: CASSAVGTSGGIDTQYF. The CDR3 coding sequence is TGTGCCAGCAGCGCAGTGGGGACTAGCGGGGGAATAGATACGCAGTATTTT. Full variable domain (rest looked up from reference TRBV9 and TRBJ2-3): DSGVTQTPKHLITATGQRVTLRCSPRSGDLSVYWYQQSLDQGLQFLIQYYNGEERAKGNILERFSAQQFPDLHSELNLSSLELGDSALYFCASSAVGTSGGIDTQYFGPGTRLTVL.

This rearrangement joins TRBV4-2 to TRBJ2-5; D not certain. Germline V gene lookup returns CDR1 LGHNA and CDR2 YNFKEQ. V lost 4 bases and J lost 0, with 15 bases in between. CDR3 length: 16 amino acids. CDR3 nucleotide sequence: TGTGCCAGCAGCCCTTCGAGGAGTTCTGACCAAGAGACCCAGTACTTC. This sequence encodes CASSPSRSSDQETQYF.

The CDR3 loop is CASSMQGQGFREQYF. CDR3 bases: TGTGCCAGCAGTATGCAAGGACAGGGATTTCGGGAGCAGTACTTC. The V and J genes are TRBV28 and TRBJ2-7; 8 bases are a match to TRBD1. V dropped 5 bases and J dropped 7; count of bases not matched to a gene: 13. Germline V gene sequence: CDR1 MDHEN, CDR2 SYDVKM. The CDR3 totals 15 residues.

V is TRBV28 and J is TRBJ1-3; 8 bases match TRBD1. V shed 5 bases and J 2 bases; nucleotides not matched to a gene: 5. Germline values: CDR1 MDHEN, CDR2 SYDVKM. The CDR3 consists of 15 residues. The CDR3 sequence: CASSPQGAPGNTIYF. Here the CDR3 DNA reads TGTGCCAGCAGTCCCCAGGGGGCGCCTGGAAACACCATATATTTT.

This sequence joins TRBV7-2 and TRBJ1-2; the match to TRBD1 covers 7 bases. Germline trimming cut 4 bases from V and 2 bases from J; bases unmatched to any gene: 13. The CDR3 consists of 17 residues. Germline V gives CDR1 SGHTA, CDR2 FQGNSA. CDR3 sequence (DNA): TGTGCCAGCAGCTACCGGAGGGAGAGGGGGCAGAACTATGGCTACACCTTC. This codes for CASSYRRERGQNYGYTF.

V and J are TRBV5-1 and TRBJ2-7, with TRBD2 matching over 7 bases. Losses at the gene ends were 4 bases for V and 6 bases for J; bases not matched to a gene: 13. This CDR3 contains 15 residues. Germline loops: CDR1 SGHRS, CDR2 YFSETQ. CDR3 amino acids: CASSQTAGASGEQYF. CDR3 DNA: TGCGCCAGCAGCCAAACGGCGGGAGCTTCGGGCGAGCAGTACTTC.

This clone has a single count. The V gene is TRBV5-1, the J gene TRBJ2-1; 8 positions agree with TRBD2. Germline V gene lookup returns CDR1 SGHRS and CDR2 YFSETQ. Trimming cost V 2 bases and J 0 bases; bases outside gene matches: 13. This CDR3 is built from 19 residues. The CDR3 reads CASSFRASGYLSSYNEQFF. The CDR3, as DNA: TGCGCCAGCAGCTTCCGGGCTAGCGGGTATCTCAGCTCCTACAATGAGCAGTTCTTC.

This clone was seen just once. The chain employs TRBV7-6 and TRBJ2-3, with D perhaps TRBD2 (5 bases). Germline V gene sequence: CDR1 SGHVS, CDR2 FNYEAQ. The CDR3 is made up of 16 amino acids. Between the trimmed V and J ends, which lost 5 bases and 1 base, there was a span of 16 bases. CDR3 sequence: CASSRTGWRGTDTQYF. For the CDR3, the DNA is TGTGCCAGCAGCCGAACGGGGTGGCGGGGCACAGATACGCAGTATTTT. Based on the CDR3 plus reference TRBV7-6 and TRBJ2-3, the full variable domain is GAGVSQSPRYKVTKRGQDVALRCDPISGHVSLYWYRQALGQGPEFLTYFNYEAQQDKSGLPNDRFSAERPEGSISTLTIQRTEQRDSAMYRCASSRTGWRGTDTQYFGPGTRLTVL.

CDR3 nucleotides: TGTGCCATCAGTGAGTCGGCTGACGAGCAGTACTTC. It yields the protein CAISESADEQYF. The chain is built from TRBV10-3 and TRBJ2-7; D unclear. The CDR3 consists of 12 residues. V gave up 0 bases and J gave up 5 bases, with 5 bases separating them. The germline V gene encodes CDR1 ENHRY and CDR2 SYGVKD.